These T cell receptor beta chains were read from a single sample in a study of Tregs in tolerant kidney transplant recipients. TCRdb keeps only in-frame clones here, not all; method: immunoSEQ multiplex PCR. The sample lists some 65,000 clones; around 84% were seen once. Material: CD4+ T cells from blood. The receptors stem from a human donor in good health. CDR3s include the opening cysteine and the closing phenylalanine or tryptophan. D genes are given only for firm matches. Rows may omit the clone size; those that give it use once, few, many or a size class.

13,.,TRBJ1-1,.,TRBV18,TGTGCCAGCTCACCACTTCAGAACACTGAAGCTTTCTTT,CASSPLQNTEAFF
15,.,TRBJ1-5,.,TRBV6-1,TGTGCCAGCAGCCTCGAGGGGGGGGGCAATCAGCCCCAGCATTTT,CASSLEGGGNQPQHF
18,.,TRBJ2-7,medium-sized,TRBV10-3,TGTGCCATCAGTGACCACCTCTCACGAGGATCGAGCTCCTACGAGCAGTACTTC,CAISDHLSRGSSSYEQYF
15,.,TRBJ2-7,.,TRBV5-3,TGTGCCAGAAGTTCTACCGACAGGACCTCCTACGAGCAGTACTTC,CARSSTDRTSYEQYF
16,.,TRBJ1-3,medium-sized,TRBV19,TGTGCCAGTAGTCCCGGATCGTTTTCCTCTGGAAACACCATATATTTT,CASSPGSFSSGNTIYF
12,.,TRBJ2-1,.,TRBV27,TGTGCCAGCAGTAGGGTAGTGGGTGAGCAGTTCTTC,CASSRVVGEQFF
15,.,TRBJ2-1,.,TRBV7-9,TGTGCCAGCAGCCCCGCGCAGGGCTCCTACAATGAGCAGTTCTTC,CASSPAQGSYNEQFF
14,TRBD1,TRBJ2-2,.,TRBV11-2,TGTGCCAGCAGCGGACAGGGGGCGACCGGGGAGCTGTTTTTT,CASSGQGATGELFF
11,.,TRBJ2-7,once,TRBV20-1,TGCAGTGCTAGCGGGGGTTACGAGCAGTACTTC,CSASGGYEQYF
15,.,TRBJ2-3,few,TRBV9,TGTGCCAGCAGCGTAGAAATAGGGGCGGGAGATACGCAGTATTTT,CASSVEIGAGDTQYF
14,.,TRBJ2-7,few,TRBV2,TGTGCCAGCAGGATTCTAGACTCCTCCTACGAGCAGTACTTC,CASRILDSSYEQYF